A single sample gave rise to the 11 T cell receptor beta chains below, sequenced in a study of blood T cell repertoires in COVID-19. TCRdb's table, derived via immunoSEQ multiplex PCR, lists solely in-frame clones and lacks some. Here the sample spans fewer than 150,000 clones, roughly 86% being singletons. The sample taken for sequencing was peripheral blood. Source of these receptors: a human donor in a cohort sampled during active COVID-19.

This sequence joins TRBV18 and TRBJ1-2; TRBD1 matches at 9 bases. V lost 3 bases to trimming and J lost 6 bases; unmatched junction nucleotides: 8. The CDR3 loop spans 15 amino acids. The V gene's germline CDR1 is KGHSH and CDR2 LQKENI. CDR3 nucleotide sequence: TGTGCCAGCTCACCCGGCCTGGGACAGGGTCATGGCTACACCTTC. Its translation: CASSPGLGQGHGYTF.

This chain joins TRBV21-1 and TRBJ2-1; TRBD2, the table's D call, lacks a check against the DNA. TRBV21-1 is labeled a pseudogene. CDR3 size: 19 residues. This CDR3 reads CASSKVYGLAGGPGSEQFF. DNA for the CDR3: TGTGCCAGCAGCAAAGTCTACGGACTAGCGGGAGGGCCAGGGAGTGAGCAGTTCTTC.

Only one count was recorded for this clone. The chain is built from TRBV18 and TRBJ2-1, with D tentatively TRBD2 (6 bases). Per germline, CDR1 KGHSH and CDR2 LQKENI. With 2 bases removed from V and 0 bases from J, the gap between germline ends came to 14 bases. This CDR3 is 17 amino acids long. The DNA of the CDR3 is TGTGCCAGCTCACCATATGGGACTCTAAGCTCCTACAATGAGCAGTTCTTC. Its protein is CASSPYGTLSSYNEQFF.

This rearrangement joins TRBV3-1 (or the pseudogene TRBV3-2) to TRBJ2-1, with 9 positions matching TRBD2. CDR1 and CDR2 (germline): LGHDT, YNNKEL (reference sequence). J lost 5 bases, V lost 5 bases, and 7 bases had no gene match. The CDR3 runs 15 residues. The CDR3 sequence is CASSLGGGANNEQFF. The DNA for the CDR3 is TGTGCCAGCAGCTTAGGCGGGGGGGCCAACAATGAGCAGTTCTTC.

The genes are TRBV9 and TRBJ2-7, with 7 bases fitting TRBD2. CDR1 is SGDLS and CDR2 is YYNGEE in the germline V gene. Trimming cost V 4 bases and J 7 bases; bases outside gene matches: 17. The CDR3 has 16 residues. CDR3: CASSPAVGVQGGEQYF. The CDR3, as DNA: TGTGCCAGCAGCCCCGCGGTGGGGGTTCAGGGAGGGGAGCAGTACTTC.

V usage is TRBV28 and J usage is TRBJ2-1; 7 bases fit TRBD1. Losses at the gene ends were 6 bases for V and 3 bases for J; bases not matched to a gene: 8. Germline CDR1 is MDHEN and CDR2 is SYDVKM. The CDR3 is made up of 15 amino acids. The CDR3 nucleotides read TGTGCCAGCAGATTCGACAGGGATGGCTACAATGAGCAGTTCTTC. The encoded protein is CASRFDRDGYNEQFF.

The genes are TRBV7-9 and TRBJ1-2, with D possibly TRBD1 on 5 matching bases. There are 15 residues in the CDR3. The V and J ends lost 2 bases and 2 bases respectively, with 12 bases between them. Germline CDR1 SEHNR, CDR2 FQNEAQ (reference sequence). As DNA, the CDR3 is TGTGCCAGCAGCTTACCCCCCGGACACAACTATGGCTACACCTTC. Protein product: CASSLPPGHNYGYTF.

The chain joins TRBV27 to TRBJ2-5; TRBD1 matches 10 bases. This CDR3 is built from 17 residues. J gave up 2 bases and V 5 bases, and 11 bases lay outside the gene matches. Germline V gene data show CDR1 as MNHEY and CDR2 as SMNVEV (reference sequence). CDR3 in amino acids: CASSITGTGDRQETQYF. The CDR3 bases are TGTGCCAGCAGTATCACCGGGACAGGGGACAGACAAGAGACCCAGTACTTC.

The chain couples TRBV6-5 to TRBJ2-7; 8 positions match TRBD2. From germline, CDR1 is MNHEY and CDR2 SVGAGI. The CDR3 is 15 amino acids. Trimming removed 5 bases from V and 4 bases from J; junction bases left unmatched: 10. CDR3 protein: CASSPSGGRAYEQYF. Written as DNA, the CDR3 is TGTGCCAGCAGTCCCAGCGGGGGCCGCGCTTACGAGCAGTACTTC.

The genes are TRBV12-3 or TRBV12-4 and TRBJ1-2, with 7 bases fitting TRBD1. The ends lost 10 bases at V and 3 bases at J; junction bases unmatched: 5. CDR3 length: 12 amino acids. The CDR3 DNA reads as TGTGCCATAAGGGGGCGTTACTATGGCTACACCTTC. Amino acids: CAIRGRYYGYTF.

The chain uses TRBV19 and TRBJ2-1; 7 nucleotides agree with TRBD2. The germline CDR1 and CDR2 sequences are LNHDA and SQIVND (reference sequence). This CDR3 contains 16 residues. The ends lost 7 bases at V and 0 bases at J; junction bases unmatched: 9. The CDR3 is CASIKTSRHSYNEQFF. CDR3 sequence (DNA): TGTGCCAGTATCAAGACTAGCAGACACTCCTACAATGAGCAGTTCTTC.